Listed below are T cell receptor beta chains from one sample, sequenced in a study of naive and memory T cell subsets. TCRdb reprocessed the UMI-ligation and nested PCR reads with MiXCR, giving one entry per CDR3 protein. Here the sample spans more than 95,000 distinct CDR3 sequences, approximately 15% being singletons. Sequencing used naive CD8+ T cells from blood. Receptor source: a human donor in good health. Both conserved end residues are part of each CDR3. D genes are given only for firm matches. Clone size is given for some rows only: seen once, a few or many times, or a class if the clone is expanded.

>TRBV7-9|few|TRBJ2-1|NA
CASSLEPGGNEQFF
TGTGCCAGCAGCTTAGAGCCAGGAGGCAATGAGCAGTTCTTC
>TRBV7-9|few|TRBJ2-3|NA
CASSLSGDGQYF
TGTGCCAGCAGCTTAAGCGGCGATGGGCAGTATTTT
>TRBV11-1|NA|TRBJ1-5|NA
CASSFSPQGAQHF
TGTGCCAGCAGCTTCAGCCCACAAGGAGCCCAGCATTTT
>TRBV11-3|many|TRBJ1-3|TRBD1
CASSLSGTVGNTIYF
TGTGCCAGCAGCTTATCTGGGACAGTTGGAAACACCATATATTTT
>TRBV4-3|NA|TRBJ2-3|NA
CASSQDPGNADTQYF
TGCGCCAGCAGCCAAGACCCGGGAAATGCAGATACGCAGTATTTT
>TRBV2|NA|TRBJ2-3|NA
CASGGASFADTQYF
TGTGCCAGTGGGGGCGCGAGTTTCGCAGATACGCAGTATTTT
>TRBV27|many|TRBJ2-3|NA
CASSFLPPLSTDTQYF
TGTGCCAGCAGTTTCCTCCCTCCTCTGAGCACAGATACGCAGTATTTT
>TRBV4-3|NA|TRBJ2-7|NA
CASSQGTWNEQYF
TGCGCCAGCAGCCAGGGGACTTGGAACGAGCAGTACTTC
>TRBV21-1|few|TRBJ2-7|NA
CASSKAGLADYEQYF
TGTGCCAGCAGCAAAGCTGGCCTAGCGGACTACGAGCAGTACTTC
>TRBV13|NA|TRBJ2-5|NA
CASLEQGNQETQYF
TGTGCCAGCCTAGAACAGGGAAACCAAGAGACCCAGTACTTC
>TRBV21-1|NA|TRBJ1-1|NA
CASSKGWAGTEAFF
TGTGCCAGCAGCAAAGGTTGGGCGGGCACTGAAGCTTTCTTT
>TRBV4-3|few|TRBJ1-5|NA
CASSQDRGALQPQHF
TGCGCCAGCAGCCAAGATCGGGGAGCTCTTCAGCCCCAGCATTTT
>TRBV20-1|NA|TRBJ2-1|NA
CSARLPLYNEQFF
TGCAGTGCTAGGTTGCCGTTATACAATGAGCAGTTCTTC
>TRBV2|many|TRBJ1-2|NA
CASSESYWGPF
TGTGCCAGCAGTGAAAGCTATTGGGGTCCCTTC
>TRBV3-1|few|TRBJ2-5|NA
CASSQAEPGAIETQYF
TGTGCCAGCAGCCAAGCGGAGCCGGGGGCGATAGAGACCCAGTACTTC
>TRBV29-1|few|TRBJ2-7|NA
CSVVEGYEQYF
TGCAGCGTTGTTGAGGGGTACGAGCAGTACTTC
>TRBV12-3/TRBV12-4|few|TRBJ1-2|NA
CASSWSRDGYTF
TGTGCCAGCAGTTGGTCCCGGGATGGCTACACCTTC
>TRBV12-3/TRBV12-4|NA|TRBJ2-5|NA
CASSKGSQETQYF
TGTGCCAGCAGTAAGGGGTCGCAAGAGACCCAGTACTTC
>TRBV15|few|TRBJ1-1|NA
CATSERRDSSNTEAFF
TGTGCCACCAGCGAGCGGCGGGACTCCTCGAACACTGAAGCTTTCTTT
>TRBV7-2|NA|TRBJ1-6|NA
CASSSRGAAPNSPLHF
TGTGCCAGCAGCTCGAGGGGGGCAGCACCTAATTCACCCCTCCACTTT
>TRBV4-3|NA|TRBJ2-7|NA
CASSQGEYRTDPPYEQYF
TGCGCCAGCAGCCAAGGGGAGTATAGGACGGACCCTCCCTACGAGCAGTACTTC
>TRBV5-4|few|TRBJ2-7|NA
CASNRNGKQYF
TGTGCCAGCAACCGGAACGGAAAGCAGTACTTC
>TRBV19|many|TRBJ2-1|NA
CASSIGTTAGEQFF
TGTGCCAGTAGTATCGGAACTACCGCCGGAGAGCAGTTCTTC
>TRBV11-3|many|TRBJ2-2|NA
CASSPSGNTGELFF
TGTGCCAGCAGCCCCTCCGGGAACACCGGGGAGCTGTTTTTT
>TRBV4-3|few|TRBJ1-1|NA
CASSQVLRGAEEAFF
TGCGCCAGCAGCCAAGTTTTACGGGGGGCGGAGGAAGCTTTCTTT
>TRBV9|few|TRBJ1-1|TRBD1
CASSEDRGTEAFF
TGTGCCAGCAGCGAAGACAGGGGCACTGAAGCTTTCTTT
>TRBV2|many|TRBJ2-3|NA
CASSEALVPADTQYF
TGTGCCAGCAGTGAAGCGCTTGTCCCCGCAGATACGCAGTATTTT
>TRBV7-2|NA|TRBJ1-1|NA
CASSQTYEAFF
TGTGCCAGCAGCCAGACATATGAAGCTTTCTTT
>TRBV7-6|NA|TRBJ2-1|NA
CASSLEWVGDEQFF
TGTGCCAGCAGCTTAGAGTGGGTTGGTGATGAGCAGTTCTTC